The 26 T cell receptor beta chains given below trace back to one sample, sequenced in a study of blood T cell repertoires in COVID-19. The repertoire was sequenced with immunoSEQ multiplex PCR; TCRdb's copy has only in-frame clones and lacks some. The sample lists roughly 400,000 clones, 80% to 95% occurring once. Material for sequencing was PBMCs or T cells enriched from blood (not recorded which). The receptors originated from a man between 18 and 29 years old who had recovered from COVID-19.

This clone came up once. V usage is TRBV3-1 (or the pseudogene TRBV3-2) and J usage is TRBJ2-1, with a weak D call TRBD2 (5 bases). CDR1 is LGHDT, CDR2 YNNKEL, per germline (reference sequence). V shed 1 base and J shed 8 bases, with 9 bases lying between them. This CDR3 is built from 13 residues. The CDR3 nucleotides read TGTGCCAGCAGCCAAGTCATGAGGGATGAGCAGTTCTTC. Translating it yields CASSQVMRDEQFF.

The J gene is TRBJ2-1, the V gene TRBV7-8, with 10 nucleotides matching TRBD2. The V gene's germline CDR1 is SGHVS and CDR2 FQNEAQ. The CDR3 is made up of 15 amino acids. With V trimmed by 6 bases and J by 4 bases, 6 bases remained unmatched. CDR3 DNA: TGTGCCAGCAGATGGAGGACTAGCGGATACAATGAGCAGTTCTTC. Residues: CASRWRTSGYNEQFF.

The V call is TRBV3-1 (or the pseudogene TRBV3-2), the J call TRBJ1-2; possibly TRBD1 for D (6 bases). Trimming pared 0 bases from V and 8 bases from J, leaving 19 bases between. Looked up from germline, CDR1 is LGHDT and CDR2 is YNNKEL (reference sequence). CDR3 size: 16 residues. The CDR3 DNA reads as TGTGCCAGCAGCCAAGAAGGTCTTAACAGGGTTTGGGGCTACACCTTC. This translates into CASSQEGLNRVWGYTF.

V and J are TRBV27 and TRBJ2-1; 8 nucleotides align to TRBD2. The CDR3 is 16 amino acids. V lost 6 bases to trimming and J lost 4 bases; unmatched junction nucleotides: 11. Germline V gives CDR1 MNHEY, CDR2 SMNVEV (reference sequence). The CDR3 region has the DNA TGTGCCAGCAGGGCCCCGAGCGGGAGACCTTACAATGAGCAGTTCTTC. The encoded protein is CASRAPSGRPYNEQFF.

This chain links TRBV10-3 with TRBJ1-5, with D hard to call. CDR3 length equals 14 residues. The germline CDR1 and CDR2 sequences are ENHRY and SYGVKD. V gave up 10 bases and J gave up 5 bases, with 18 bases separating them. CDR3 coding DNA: TGTGCCACCGACGTGGGCAGTACGCATCAGCCCCAGCATTTT. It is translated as CATDVGSTHQPQHF.

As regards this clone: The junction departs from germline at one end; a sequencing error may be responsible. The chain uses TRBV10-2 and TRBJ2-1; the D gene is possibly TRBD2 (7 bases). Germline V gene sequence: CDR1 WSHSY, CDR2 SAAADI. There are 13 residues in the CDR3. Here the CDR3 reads CASIEAGADEQFF. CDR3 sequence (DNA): TGCGCCAGCATTGAGGCGGGGGCGGATGAGCAGTTCTTC.

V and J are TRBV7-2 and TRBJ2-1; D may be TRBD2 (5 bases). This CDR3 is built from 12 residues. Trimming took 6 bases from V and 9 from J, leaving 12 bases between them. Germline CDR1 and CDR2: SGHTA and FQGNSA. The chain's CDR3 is CASRTSFGEQFF. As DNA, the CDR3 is TGTGCCAGCAGAACTAGTTTTGGTGAGCAGTTCTTC.

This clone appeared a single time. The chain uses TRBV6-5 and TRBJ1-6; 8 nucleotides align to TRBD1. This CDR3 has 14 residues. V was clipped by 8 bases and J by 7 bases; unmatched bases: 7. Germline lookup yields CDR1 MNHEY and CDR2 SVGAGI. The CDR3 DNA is TGTGCCAGCTGCACAGGGACAGGAAATTCACCCCTCCACTTT. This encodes CASCTGTGNSPLHF.

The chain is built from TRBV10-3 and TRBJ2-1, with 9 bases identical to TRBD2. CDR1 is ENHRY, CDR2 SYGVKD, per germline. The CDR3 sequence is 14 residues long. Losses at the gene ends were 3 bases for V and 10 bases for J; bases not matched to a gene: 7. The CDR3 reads CAISDLTSGPEQFF. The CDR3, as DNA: TGTGCCATCAGTGATCTGACTAGCGGTCCAGAGCAGTTCTTC.

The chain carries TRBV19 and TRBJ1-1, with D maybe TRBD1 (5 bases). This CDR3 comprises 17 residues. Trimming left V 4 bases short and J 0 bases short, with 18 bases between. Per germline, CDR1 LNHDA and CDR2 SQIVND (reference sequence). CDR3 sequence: CASSTRQTSFMNTEAFF. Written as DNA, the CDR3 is TGTGCCAGTAGTACTCGACAGACCTCCTTTATGAACACTGAAGCTTTCTTT.

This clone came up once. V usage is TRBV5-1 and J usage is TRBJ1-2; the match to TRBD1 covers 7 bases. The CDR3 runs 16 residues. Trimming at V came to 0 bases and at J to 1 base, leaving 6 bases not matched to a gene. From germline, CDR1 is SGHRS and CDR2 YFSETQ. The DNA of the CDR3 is TGCGCCAGCAGCTTGGAAGGGACAGTTATTAACTATGGCTACACCTTC. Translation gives CASSLEGTVINYGYTF.

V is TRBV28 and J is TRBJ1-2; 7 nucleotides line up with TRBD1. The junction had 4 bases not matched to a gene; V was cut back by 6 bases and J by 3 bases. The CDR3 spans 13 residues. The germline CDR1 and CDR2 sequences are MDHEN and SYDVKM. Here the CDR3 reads CASSGTEHYGYTF. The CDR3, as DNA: TGTGCCAGCAGCGGGACAGAACACTATGGCTACACCTTC.

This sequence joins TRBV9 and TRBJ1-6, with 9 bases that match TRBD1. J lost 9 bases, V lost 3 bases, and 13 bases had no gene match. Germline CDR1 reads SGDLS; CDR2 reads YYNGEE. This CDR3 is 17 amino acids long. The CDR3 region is CASSANQQGADASPLHF. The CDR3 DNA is TGTGCCAGCAGCGCGAATCAACAGGGGGCTGATGCTTCACCCCTCCACTTT. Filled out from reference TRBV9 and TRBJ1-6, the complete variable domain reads DSGVTQTPKHLITATGQRVTLRCSPRSGDLSVYWYQQSLDQGLQFLIQYYNGEERAKGNILERFSAQQFPDLHSELNLSSLELGDSALYFCASSANQQGADASPLHFGNGTRLTVT.

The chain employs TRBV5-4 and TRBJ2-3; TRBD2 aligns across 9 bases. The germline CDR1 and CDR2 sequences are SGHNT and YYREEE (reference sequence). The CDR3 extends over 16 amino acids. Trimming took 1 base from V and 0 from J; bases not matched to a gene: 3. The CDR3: CASSLSSGASTDTQYF. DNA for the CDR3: TGTGCCAGCAGCTTGTCTAGCGGGGCTAGCACAGATACGCAGTATTTT.

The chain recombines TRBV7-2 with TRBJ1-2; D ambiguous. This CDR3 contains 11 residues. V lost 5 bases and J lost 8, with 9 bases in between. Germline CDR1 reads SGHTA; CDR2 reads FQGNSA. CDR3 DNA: TGTGCCAGCAGCCCTTCGGGGGGCTACACCTTC. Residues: CASSPSGGYTF.

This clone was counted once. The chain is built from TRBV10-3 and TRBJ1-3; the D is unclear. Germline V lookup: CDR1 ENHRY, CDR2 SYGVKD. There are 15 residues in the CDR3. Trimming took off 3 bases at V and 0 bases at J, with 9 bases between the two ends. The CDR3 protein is CAISDLLSSGNTIYF. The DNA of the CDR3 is TGTGCCATCAGTGACCTCTTGAGCTCTGGAAACACCATATATTTT.

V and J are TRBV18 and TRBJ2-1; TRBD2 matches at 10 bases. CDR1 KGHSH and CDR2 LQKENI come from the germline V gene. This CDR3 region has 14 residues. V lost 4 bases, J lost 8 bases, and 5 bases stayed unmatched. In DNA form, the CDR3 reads TGTGCCAGCTCACGGGCTAGCGGGGGTGATGAGCAGTTCTTC. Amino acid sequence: CASSRASGGDEQFF. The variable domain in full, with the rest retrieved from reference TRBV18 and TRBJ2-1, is NAGVMQNPRHLVRRRGQEARLRCSPMKGHSHVYWYRQLPEEGLKFMVYLQKENIIDESGMPKERFSAEFPKEGPSILRIQQVVRGDSAAYFCASSRASGGDEQFFGPGTRLTVL.

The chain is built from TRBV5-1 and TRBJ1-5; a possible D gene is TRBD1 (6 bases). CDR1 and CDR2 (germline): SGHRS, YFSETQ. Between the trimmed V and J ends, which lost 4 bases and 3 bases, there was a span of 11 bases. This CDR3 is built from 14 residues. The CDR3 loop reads CASSPDSLNQPQHF. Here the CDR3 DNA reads TGCGCCAGCAGCCCGGACAGCCTCAATCAGCCCCAGCATTTT.

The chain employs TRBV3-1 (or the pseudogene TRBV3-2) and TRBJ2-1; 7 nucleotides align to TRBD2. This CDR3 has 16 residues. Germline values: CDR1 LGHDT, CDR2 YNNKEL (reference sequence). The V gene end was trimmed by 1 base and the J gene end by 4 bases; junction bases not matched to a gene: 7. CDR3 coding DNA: TGTGCCAGCAGCCAAGTTGCGGGAGTAGGGTACAATGAGCAGTTCTTC. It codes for CASSQVAGVGYNEQFF.

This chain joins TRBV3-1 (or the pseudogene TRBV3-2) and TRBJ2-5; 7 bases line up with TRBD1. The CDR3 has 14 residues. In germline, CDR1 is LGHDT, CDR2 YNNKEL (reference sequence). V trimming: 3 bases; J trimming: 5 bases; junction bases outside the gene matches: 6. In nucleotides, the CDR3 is TGTGCCAGCAGCCAGGGACAGCGCATGGAGACCCAGTACTTC. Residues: CASSQGQRMETQYF.

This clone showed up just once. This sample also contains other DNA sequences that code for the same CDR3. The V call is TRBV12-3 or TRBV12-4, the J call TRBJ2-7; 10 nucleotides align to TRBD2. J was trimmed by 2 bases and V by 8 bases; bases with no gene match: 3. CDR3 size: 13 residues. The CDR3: CASRTSGTYEQYF. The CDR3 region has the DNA TGTGCCAGCCGCACTAGCGGGACCTACGAGCAGTACTTC.

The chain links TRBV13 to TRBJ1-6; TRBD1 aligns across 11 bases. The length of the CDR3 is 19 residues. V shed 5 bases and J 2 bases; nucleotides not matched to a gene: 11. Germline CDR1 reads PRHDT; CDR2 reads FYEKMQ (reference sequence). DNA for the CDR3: TGTGCCAGCAGCGGACAGGGGGCCCGGTTGGGCGCCTATAATTCACCCCTCCACTTT. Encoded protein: CASSGQGARLGAYNSPLHF.

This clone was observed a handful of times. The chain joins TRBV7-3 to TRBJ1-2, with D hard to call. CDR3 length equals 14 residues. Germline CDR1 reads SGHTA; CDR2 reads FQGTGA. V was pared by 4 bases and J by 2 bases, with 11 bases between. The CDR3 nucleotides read TGTGCCAGCAGCTCTTCGACTGGAAACTATGGCTACACCTTC. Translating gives CASSSSTGNYGYTF.

The CDR3 reads CASSTWGELLYGYTF. Written as DNA, the CDR3 is TGTGCCAGCTCAACCTGGGGGGAGTTGTTGTATGGCTACACCTTC. The rearrangement links TRBV18 to TRBJ1-2; tentatively, D is TRBD1 (5 bases). The V end was cut by 5 bases, the J end by 5 bases, with 18 bases between. This CDR3 contains 15 residues. From germline, CDR1 is KGHSH and CDR2 LQKENI.

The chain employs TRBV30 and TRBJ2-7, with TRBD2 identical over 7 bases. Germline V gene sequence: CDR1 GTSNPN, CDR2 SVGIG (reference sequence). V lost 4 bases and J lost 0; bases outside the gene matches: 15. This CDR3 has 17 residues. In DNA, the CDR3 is TGTGCCTGGACCTCCTCCCAAGCGGGACTGTACTCCTACGAGCAGTACTTC. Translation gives CAWTSSQAGLYSYEQYF.

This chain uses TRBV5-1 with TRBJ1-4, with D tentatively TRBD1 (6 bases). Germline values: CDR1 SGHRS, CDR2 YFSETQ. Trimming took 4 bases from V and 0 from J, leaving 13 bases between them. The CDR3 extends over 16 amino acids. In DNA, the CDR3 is TGCGCCAGCAGCCCCAGGGACATGTCAACTAATGAAAAACTGTTTTTT. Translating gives CASSPRDMSTNEKLFF. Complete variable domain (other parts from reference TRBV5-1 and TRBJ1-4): KAGVTQTPRYLIKTRGQQVTLSCSPISGHRSVSWYQQTPGQGLQFLFEYFSETQRNKGNFPGRFSGRQFSNSRSEMNVSTLELGDSALYLCASSPRDMSTNEKLFFGSGTQLSVL.